Below are 18 T cell receptor beta chains sequenced from a single sample in a study of T cell repertoires in cytomegalovirus infection (dated by TCRdb to about 2019). Sequencing instrument: Illumina HiSeq 1500. The public reads were reprocessed in TCRdb via fastp at Q25 and MiXCR, keeping in-frame beta chains. Identical CDR3 protein sequences are pooled into one entry, listed with their most common genes and DNA. The table for this sample lists more than 500,000 distinct CDR3 sequences; about 17% of them were counted only once. Roughly a quarter of the sample is taken by the ten largest. The sample taken for sequencing was CD8+ T cells from PBMCs. The source is a human donor in good health (CMV status not recorded). Some clones in this sample may be carry-over from other donors' samples.

V is TRBV2 and J is TRBJ2-5; D is unresolved. Trimming pared 8 bases from V and 3 bases from J, leaving 13 bases between. The germline CDR1 and CDR2 sequences are SNHLY and FYNNEI. There are 13 residues in the CDR3. CDR3 sequence: CASRRPQKETQYF. The CDR3, as DNA: TGTGCCAGCCGCCGACCGCAGAAAGAGACCCAGTACTTC. The full variable domain, completed using reference TRBV2 and TRBJ2-5, is EPEVTQTPSHQVTQMGQEVILRCVPISNHLYFYWYRQILGQKVEFLVSFYNNEISEKSEIFDDQFSVERPDGSNFTLKIRSTKLEDSAMYFCASRRPQKETQYFGPGTRLLVL.

V and J are TRBV29-1 and TRBJ2-2; D assignment may be TRBD1 or TRBD2 (5 bases each). Trimming cost V 2 bases and J 0 bases, with 10 bases left between them. This CDR3 is 15 amino acids long. CDR1 and CDR2 from the germline V gene are SQVTM and ANQGSEA. In nucleotides, the CDR3 is TGCAGCGTTGAAAACGAGGGGTCGAACACCGGGGAGCTGTTTTTT. Translating gives CSVENEGSNTGELFF.

Many counts were recorded for this clonotype. This chain connects TRBV7-9 to TRBJ2-1; D is uncertain. The CDR3 spans 15 residues. Germline loops: CDR1 SEHNR, CDR2 FQNEAQ (reference sequence). The V gene lost 4 bases and the J gene lost 0 bases, with 10 bases spanning the gap. The CDR3 sequence: CASSSQWGSYNEQFF. DNA for the CDR3: TGTGCCAGCAGCTCCCAGTGGGGCTCCTACAATGAGCAGTTCTTC.

Many counts were recorded for this clonotype. CDR3 protein: CASSRLATGRSETQYF. The CDR3 DNA reads TGTGCCAGCAGTAGATTAGCGACAGGGAGGTCGGAGACCCAGTACTTC. The genes are TRBV6-1 and TRBJ2-5; TRBD1 might be the D (7 bases). Trimming left V 5 bases short and J 5 bases short, with 21 bases between. CDR1 is MNHNS, CDR2 SASEGT, per germline. This CDR3 is built from 16 residues.

There are many counts of this clonotype. This sequence joins TRBV27 and TRBJ1-2, with a possible D match to TRBD1 (6 bases). Deletions cut 4 bases from V and 0 bases from J, with 12 bases between. In germline, CDR1 is MNHEY, CDR2 SMNVEV (reference sequence). The CDR3 covers 15 residues. The CDR3 is CASSSNRQANYGYTF. The CDR3 coding sequence is TGTGCCAGCAGTTCCAACCGACAGGCTAACTATGGCTACACCTTC.

This clonotype was seen once. This sequence joins TRBV14 and TRBJ2-1; 7 bases agree with TRBD2. Germline-derived CDR1 and CDR2 are SGHDN and FVKESK. The CDR3 contains 17 residues. The junction had 13 bases not matched to a gene; V was cut back by 4 bases and J by 4 bases. The chain's CDR3 is CASSRTLAAQWYNEQFF. CDR3 nucleotides: TGTGCCAGCAGCCGAACCCTAGCGGCCCAGTGGTACAATGAGCAGTTCTTC. The whole variable domain, filled in from reference TRBV14 and TRBJ2-1, reads EAGVTQFPSHSVIEKGQTVTLRCDPISGHDNLYWYRRVMGKEIKFLLHFVKESKQDESGMPNNRFLAERTGGTYSTLKVQPAELEDSGVYFCASSRTLAAQWYNEQFFGPGTRLTVL.

The genes are TRBV2 and TRBJ2-3, with 14 bases matching TRBD2. The CDR3 has 16 amino acids. The J segment lost 2 bases and the V segment lost 8 bases, leaving 6 bases of the junction unmatched. Germline lookup yields CDR1 SNHLY and CDR2 FYNNEI. CDR3 amino acids: CASLGGLAGVTDTQYF. CDR3 in DNA: TGTGCCAGCCTTGGGGGACTAGCGGGGGTCACAGATACGCAGTATTTT.

As regards this clonotype: A much larger clone sits a single nucleotide away, making a read error possible. This chain connects TRBV11-2 to TRBJ2-5, with D possibly TRBD2 on 7 matching bases. CDR3 length: 17 amino acids. Germline CDR1 SGHAT, CDR2 FQNNGV. The CDR3 spells CASSLSGWAGGREIQYF. In DNA form, the CDR3 reads TGTGCCAGCAGCTTAAGTGGGTGGGCTGGGGGGCGGGAGATCCAGTACTTC. Looking up the rest from reference TRBV11-2 and TRBJ2-5 gives the full variable domain: EAGVAQSPRYKIIEKRQSVAFWCNPISGHATLYWYQQILGQGPKLLIQFQNNGVVDDSQLPKDRFSAERLKGVDSTLKIQPAKLEDSAVYLCASSLSGWAGGREIQYFGPGTRLLVL.

The sample holds many counts of this clonotype. The J gene is TRBJ2-3, the V gene TRBV9, with D possibly being TRBD1 or TRBD2 (5 bases each). In germline, CDR1 is SGDLS, CDR2 YYNGEE. The CDR3 consists of 16 residues. V shed 4 bases and J shed 1 base, with 16 bases lying between them. The CDR3, as DNA: TGTGCCAGCAGCTCACCCCGGGGCCCTGGCACAGATACGCAGTATTTT. It specifies CASSSPRGPGTDTQYF.

The chain is built from TRBV11-2 and TRBJ2-7; the D gene is possibly TRBD2 (5 bases). Trimming cost V 5 bases and J 1 base, with 15 bases left between them. In germline, CDR1 is SGHAT, CDR2 FQNNGV. The length of the CDR3 is 15 residues. CDR3 nucleotides: TGTGCCAGCAGCGTGAATAGACTAACGTCCTACGAGCAGTACTTC. Its translation is CASSVNRLTSYEQYF.

In this sample, this clonotype turned up many times. The chain joins TRBV7-6 to TRBJ2-3; 7 bases align to TRBD2. Germline loops: CDR1 SGHVS, CDR2 FNYEAQ. The ends lost 3 bases at V and 2 bases at J; junction bases unmatched: 8. The CDR3 runs to 16 residues. DNA of the CDR3: TGTGCCAGCAGCTTGCGGCTAGCGGAAAACACAGATACGCAGTATTTT. Translated, it gives CASSLRLAENTDTQYF.

Comments on this clonotype: The germline gene is not matched at one end of the junction; a read error may be the cause. This rearrangement joins TRBV7-8 to TRBJ1-5; D call uncertain. The germline CDR1 and CDR2 sequences are SGHVS and FQNEAQ. The CDR3 spans 14 residues. CDR3 sequence reads: CTSRLASPSKAQHF. CDR3 bases: TGTACCAGCCGCTTAGCGTCCCCCTCCAAAGCCCAGCATTTT.

This clonotype was counted only a few times. In DNA form, the CDR3 reads TGTGCCAGCAGCCAAGATTGGACAGGGTACACTGAAGCTTTCTTT. It is translated as CASSQDWTGYTEAFF. This sequence joins TRBV3-1 and TRBJ1-1, with 8 bases matching TRBD1. This CDR3 is built from 15 residues. Germline CDR1 is LGHDT and CDR2 is YNNKEL (reference sequence). After removal of 0 bases from V and 3 bases from J, the junction contained 3 bases not matched to a gene.

This clonotype was picked up a small number of times. The chain is built from TRBV24-1 and TRBJ2-7, with a possible D match to TRBD1 (6 bases). Deletions cut 7 bases from V and 3 bases from J, with 15 bases between. CDR1 and CDR2 from the germline V gene are KGHDR and SFDVKD. The CDR3 loop spans 14 amino acids. This CDR3 reads CATRSGTTVYEQYF. In DNA, the CDR3 is TGTGCCACCAGATCCGGGACAACGGTCTACGAGCAGTACTTC.

This clonotype was recorded at least ten times. CDR3 bases: TGTGCCAGCAGCTTAGCGAAGACAGGCTATGGCTACACCTTC. It yields the protein CASSLAKTGYGYTF. The chain links TRBV7-8 to TRBJ1-2; D perhaps matches TRBD1 (6 bases). This CDR3 region has 14 residues. Trimming removed 0 bases from V and 4 bases from J, with 9 bases in between. Germline-derived CDR1 and CDR2 are SGHVS and FQNEAQ.

Many counts were recorded for this clonotype. V gene TRBV12-3 or TRBV12-4 combines with J gene TRBJ1-5; no clear D gene. The CDR3 covers 16 residues. V shed 4 bases and J shed 0 bases, with 13 bases lying between them. In nucleotides, the CDR3 is TGTGCCAGCAGTTCCCGGTTGGAGTATAGCAATCAGCCCCAGCATTTT. This encodes CASSSRLEYSNQPQHF.

This clonotype has a handful of counts. This chain connects TRBV12-3 or TRBV12-4 to TRBJ2-2, with 13 bases identical to TRBD2. Unmatched junction bases numbered 4, after V lost 7 bases and J lost 2 bases. The CDR3 consists of 16 residues. The CDR3 reads CASTMGLAGNTGELFF. The CDR3, as DNA: TGTGCCAGCACCATGGGACTAGCGGGAAACACCGGGGAGCTGTTTTTT.

There are many counts of this clonotype. The rearrangement uses TRBV7-9 and TRBJ1-1, with 7 bases identical to TRBD1. The length of the CDR3 is 15 residues. Germline CDR1 and CDR2: SEHNR and FQNEAQ (reference sequence). With V trimmed by 5 bases and J by 7 bases, 13 bases remained unmatched. CDR3 nucleotides: TGTGCCAGCAGCCCCGGGACAGCCCTAAACTTTGAAGCTTTCTTT. This translates into CASSPGTALNFEAFF.